These T cell receptor beta chains were read from a single sample in a study of T cells in Graves' hyperthyroidism and ophthalmopathy. One entry per CDR3 protein results from TCRdb running MiXCR on the multiplex PCR reads. Of about 770,000 distinct CDR3 sequences detected, roughly a sixth appear once; the ten largest clones hold around 15%. Sequences were obtained from blood. The receptors shown here come from a woman in her forties or fifties with Graves' hyperthyroidism that later progressed to Graves' ophthalmopathy. The CDR3 runs from the conserved cysteine through the conserved F or W. The D gene is left open where the match is weak. A clone size is listed for some rows: how often the clone was seen (once, few, many), or a class if it is expanded.

.	TRBV28	.	TRBJ2-7	TGTGCCAGCAGCTCAGGGGGGTCTAGCTCCTACGAGCAGTACTTC	CASSSGGSSSYEQYF
.	TRBV25-1	few	TRBJ2-2	TGTGCCAGCAGTCTTCCCACAGGGCGACTGAACACCGGGGAGCTGTTTTTT	CASSLPTGRLNTGELFF
TRBD1	TRBV19	few	TRBJ1-2	TGTGCCAGTAGTACACGACAGGGAGTCGATGGCTACACCTTC	CASSTRQGVDGYTF
.	TRBV25-1	few	TRBJ1-2	TGTGCCGCAAGGGGGGGTCTCTATGGCTACACCTTC	CAARGGLYGYTF
TRBD1	TRBV7-2	.	TRBJ1-1	TGTGCCAGCAGCTTAGCGCTTGGGGGACAGCCCAAAGCTTTCTTT	CASSLALGGQPKAFF
.	TRBV3-1	many	TRBJ2-3	TGTGCCAGCAGCCCCTTAAGGGGCGTAGATACGCAGTATTTT	CASSPLRGVDTQYF
.	TRBV29-1	few	TRBJ2-1	TGCAGCGTTGTAGGGAAGGGCTCCTACAATGAGCAGTTCTTC	CSVVGKGSYNEQFF
TRBD2	TRBV7-8	many	TRBJ2-5	TGTGCCAGCAGCTTGACAGCGGGGGGGTTTTGGGGACAAGAGACCCAGTACTTC	CASSLTAGGFWGQETQYF
.	TRBV5-8	few	TRBJ2-7	TGTGCCAGCAGCTGGGGTCTCCTGGCCTACGAGCAGTACTTC	CASSWGLLAYEQYF
TRBD1	TRBV12-3/TRBV12-4	.	TRBJ1-6	TGTGCCAGCAGTTTAGCGCCGGGACAGATTAATTCACCCCTCCACTTT	CASSLAPGQINSPLHF
.	TRBV6-1	.	TRBJ1-6	TGTGCCAGCAGTGACCGGAGGGACTGGAATTCACCCCTCCACTTT	CASSDRRDWNSPLHF
TRBD1	TRBV7-9	many	TRBJ2-3	TGTGCCAGCAGCTCTTACAGGGGGAGAACAGATACGCAGTATTTT	CASSSYRGRTDTQYF
.	TRBV20-1	few	TRBJ2-2	TGCAGTGCTAGCCCTCCCGCCGGGGGTGAGATGTCCGTCGGGGAGCTGTTTTTT	CSASPPAGGEMSVGELFF
.	TRBV10-3	once	TRBJ2-1	TGTGCCAGCAGTTACTTGGGGAGTTCCTACAATGAGCAGTTCTTC	CASSYLGSSYNEQFF
TRBD1	TRBV12-3/TRBV12-4	many	TRBJ2-1	TGTGCCAGCAGTCAAGGGACAGGGACTTACAATGAGCAGTTCTTC	CASSQGTGTYNEQFF
.	TRBV12-3/TRBV12-4	few	TRBJ1-3	TGTGCCAGCAGTTTAGGAGTATGGGGATCTGGAGACACCATATATTTT	CASSLGVWGSGDTIYF
.	TRBV10-3	few	TRBJ1-5	TGTGCCATCCGGAGGGGGGTTGATCAGCCCCAGCATTTT	CAIRRGVDQPQHF
.	TRBV12-3/TRBV12-4	many	TRBJ2-7	TGTGCCAGCGGGGGACTCTCCTACGAGCAGTACTTC	CASGGLSYEQYF
.	TRBV5-1	few	TRBJ2-1	TGCGCCAGCAGCTTGGAGCTAGGTCTAACCAATGAGCAGTTCTTC	CASSLELGLTNEQFF
.	TRBV2	many	TRBJ1-4	TGTGCCAGCATTACAGGGACGGCAACTAATGAAAAACTGTTTTTT	CASITGTATNEKLFF
.	TRBV30	many	TRBJ1-5	TGTGCCTGGAGTGTACGGACGGGAGGTCAGCCCCAGCATTTT	CAWSVRTGGQPQHF
.	TRBV12-5	.	TRBJ2-2	TGTGCTAGTGGCCCAAGTAGGGGGTTATCCGGGGAGCTGTTTTTT	CASGPSRGLSGELFF
TRBD2	TRBV30	few	TRBJ2-3	TGTGCCTGGGAGCGGGAGTCGACAGATACGCAGTATTTT	CAWERESTDTQYF
TRBD1	TRBV2	.	TRBJ2-2	TGTGCCAGCCTGGACAGGGGGCCGGCAAACACCGGGGAGCTGTTTTTT	CASLDRGPANTGELFF
.	TRBV6-1	few	TRBJ2-5	TGTGCCAGCAGTAAAAACGGGGGCCCTGTGACCCAGTACTTC	CASSKNGGPVTQYF
.	TRBV20-1	few	TRBJ1-1	TGCAGTGCGAGGGGACAACCGAACACTGAAGCTTTCTTT	CSARGQPNTEAFF
.	TRBV6-1	.	TRBJ1-5	TGTGCCAGCAGTGGAGACAGCGGCCGTGTTTGGCCCCAGCATTTT	CASSGDSGRVWPQHF
.	TRBV20-1	few	TRBJ1-2	TGCAGTGCTACCTTCGAGGCAGGGATCTATGGCTACACCTTC	CSATFEAGIYGYTF
.	TRBV14	few	TRBJ1-1	TGTGCCAGCAGTCGTACACGCGGGACGGGAGCTTTCTTT	CASSRTRGTGAFF
.	TRBV6-4	.	TRBJ1-1	TGTGCCAGCAGTGCGACGGCTGCGACTGAAGCTTTCTTT	CASSATAATEAFF
.	TRBV30	many	TRBJ2-1	TGTGCCTGGAGTGTCTTAGTACAGGAGCAGTTCTTC	CAWSVLVQEQFF
TRBD2	TRBV6-6	many	TRBJ2-5	TGTGCCAGCAGTTACTCGCTAGGACTAGCGGGGCCAGAGGGAGAGACCCAGTACTTC	CASSYSLGLAGPEGETQYF
TRBD2	TRBV6-1	.	TRBJ2-1	TGTGCCAGCAGGGGAAGGACTAGCGGGAGTAATGATGAGCAGTTCTTC	CASRGRTSGSNDEQFF